Each of the 17 T cell receptor beta chains below was sequenced from the same sample in a study of T cells in Graves' hyperthyroidism and ophthalmopathy. RNA transcripts were the template for amplifying TCR beta CDR3 regions. The HTBI primer set was used in a first-round RT-PCR of the TCR CDR3. One entry per CDR3 protein, called by TCRdb with MiXCR from the multiplex PCR reads. The data contain about 640,000 distinct CDR3 sequences, about 20% of them singletons. The sample comprised blood. The receptors shown here come from a man aged 30-40 years with Graves' ophthalmopathy.

The CDR3 loop is CASSPSGSGNNEQFF. In DNA form, the CDR3 reads TGTGCCAGCAGTCCCAGCGGGAGCGGGAACAATGAGCAGTTCTTC. The gene calls are TRBV28 and TRBJ2-1, with 8 bases lining up with TRBD2. This CDR3 contains 15 residues. Losses at the gene ends were 5 bases for V and 5 bases for J; bases not matched to a gene: 8. CDR1 MDHEN and CDR2 SYDVKM come from the germline V gene.

Many counts were recorded for this clonotype. The rearrangement joins TRBV28 to TRBJ2-7; D may be TRBD1 or TRBD2 (6 bases each). The germline gives CDR1 MDHEN, CDR2 SYDVKM. V lost 5 bases and J 3 bases, leaving 20 bases between the germline ends. This CDR3 has 16 amino acids. CDR3 coding DNA: TGTGCCAGCAGTCAAACAGGGTACGGGAGTATCTACGAGCAGTACTTC. Amino acids: CASSQTGYGSIYEQYF.

The chain has TRBV6-2 or TRBV6-3 and TRBJ2-1, with D perhaps matching TRBD2 (6 bases). The CDR3 totals 11 residues. The ends were cut back, 5 bases at V and 12 bases at J, with 11 bases in the middle. The V gene's germline CDR1 is MNHEY and CDR2 SVGEGT. The chain's CDR3 is CASSDGGMQFF. The CDR3 region has the DNA TGTGCCAGCAGTGACGGGGGTATGCAGTTCTTC.

At least ten counts were recorded for this clonotype. The rearrangement links TRBV2 to TRBJ2-1; no definite D call. The ends were cut back, 6 bases at V and 5 bases at J, with 8 bases in the middle. The CDR3 spans 12 residues. Germline CDR1 reads SNHLY; CDR2 reads FYNNEI. This CDR3 is CASRPSDNEQFF. CDR3 DNA sequence: TGTGCCAGCAGGCCGAGTGACAATGAGCAGTTCTTC.

This chain uses TRBV10-3 with TRBJ1-2, with 7 bases identical to TRBD1. Germline loops: CDR1 ENHRY, CDR2 SYGVKD. Unmatched junction bases numbered 1, after V lost 6 bases and J lost 0 bases. The CDR3 loop spans 13 amino acids. In nucleotides, the CDR3 is TGTGCCATCAGGGGGACAGCTAACTATGGCTACACCTTC. It yields the protein CAIRGTANYGYTF.

This clonotype occurred a few times. V usage is TRBV28 and J usage is TRBJ1-5; no reliable D call. The germline V and J ends were trimmed by 6 bases and 2 bases, with 20 bases remaining between them. This CDR3 has 17 amino acids. CDR1 and CDR2 from the germline V gene are MDHEN and SYDVKM. This CDR3 is CASSTRMGKGGNQPQHF. Here the CDR3 DNA reads TGTGCCAGCAGCACACGGATGGGGAAGGGAGGCAATCAGCCCCAGCATTTT.

The table lists this clonotype with a few counts. The CDR3: CASSFPGQSNSPLHF. The DNA for the CDR3 is TGTGCCAGCAGCTTTCCGGGACAGAGTAATTCACCCCTCCACTTT. The rearrangement uses TRBV11-2 and TRBJ1-6, with 7 bases fitting TRBD1. With V trimmed by 3 bases and J by 6 bases, 5 bases remained unmatched. Per the germline V gene, CDR1 is SGHAT and CDR2 is FQNNGV. The CDR3 length is 15 residues.

This clonotype has at least ten counts. Here the CDR3 reads CASSRDVSYEQYF. The CDR3 coding sequence is TGTGCCAGCAGCCGGGACGTCTCCTACGAGCAGTACTTC. The chain joins TRBV7-9 to TRBJ2-7; D may match TRBD1 or TRBD2 (5 bases each). The CDR3 loop spans 13 amino acids. Germline V lookup: CDR1 SEHNR, CDR2 FQNEAQ (reference sequence). The ends were cut back, 5 bases at V and 0 bases at J, with 8 bases in the middle.

This chain joins TRBV25-1 and TRBJ2-5, with 7 bases that match TRBD1. Trimming removed 5 bases from V and 3 bases from J; junction bases left unmatched: 9. This CDR3 region has 15 residues. Germline loops: CDR1 MGHDK, CDR2 SYGVNS. The CDR3 sequence is CASSNPGTAEETQYF. CDR3 sequence (DNA): TGTGCCAGCAGTAACCCCGGGACAGCTGAAGAGACCCAGTACTTC.

Points on this clonotype: A read error may produce the germline difference seen at one junction end. This chain connects TRBV7-9 to TRBJ1-1; 7 positions agree with TRBD1. Germline V gene sequence: CDR1 SEHNR, CDR2 FQNEAQ (reference sequence). The CDR3 covers 14 residues. The CDR3 here is CASSYGTANTGAFF. DNA for the CDR3: TGTGCCAGCAGCTATGGGACAGCGAACACTGGAGCTTTCTTT.

V gene TRBV7-9 combines with J gene TRBJ2-3; 8 bases fit TRBD2. Germline CDR1 reads SEHNR; CDR2 reads FQNEAQ (reference sequence). The CDR3 length is 16 residues. With 1 base clipped from V and 2 bases from J, the junction kept 5 bases outside the gene matches. The CDR3 protein is CASSLGLAGNTDTQYF. In DNA form, the CDR3 reads TGTGCCAGCAGCTTAGGTCTAGCGGGCAACACAGATACGCAGTATTTT.

The chain joins TRBV30 to TRBJ2-2; 12 nucleotides align to TRBD2. The CDR3 spans 15 residues. V lost 4 bases and J lost 6; bases outside the gene matches: 6. Germline loops: CDR1 GTSNPN, CDR2 SVGIG (reference sequence). The CDR3 region is CAWTPTSGSSGELFF. The CDR3 nucleotides are TGTGCCTGGACTCCGACTAGCGGGAGCTCCGGGGAGCTGTTTTTT.

The chain has TRBV12-3 or TRBV12-4 and TRBJ1-2; no definite D call. CDR3 length: 13 amino acids. V was clipped by 3 bases and J by 3 bases, with 8 bases between them. The CDR3 sequence: CASSFAEDYGYTF. The DNA of the CDR3 is TGTGCCAGCAGTTTTGCGGAAGACTATGGCTACACCTTC.

This clonotype was counted a few times. The chain employs TRBV7-2 and TRBJ2-7; TRBD1 is a possible D gene (5 bases). Germline loops: CDR1 SGHTA, CDR2 FQGNSA. The CDR3 consists of 13 residues. Trimming left V 3 bases short and J 7 bases short, with 13 bases between. CDR3 coding DNA: TGTGCCAGCAGCTTGTCTGGGGCTTTAGAGCAGTACTTC. Its translation: CASSLSGALEQYF.

This clonotype has just a few counts. The V and J genes are TRBV7-2 and TRBJ2-7; D call uncertain. Germline loops: CDR1 SGHTA, CDR2 FQGNSA. This CDR3 spans 14 amino acids. The V and J ends lost 9 bases and 1 base respectively, with 16 bases between them. This CDR3 is CASSPRFRSYEQYF. In DNA, the CDR3 is TGTGCCAGTAGTCCCCGTTTTCGTTCCTACGAGCAGTACTTC.

V gene TRBV4-2 combines with J gene TRBJ2-5; no reliable D call. With 4 bases removed from V and 4 bases from J, the gap between germline ends came to 13 bases. The germline gives CDR1 LGHNA, CDR2 YNFKEQ. The length of the CDR3 is 14 residues. This chain's CDR3 is CASSPGGRPETQYF. The CDR3 coding sequence is TGTGCCAGCAGCCCCGGCGGCAGGCCAGAGACCCAGTACTTC.

In regard to this clonotype: Given a much more abundant clone one base away, this may be a read error. The conserved phenylalanine or tryptophan is not found at the CDR3 terminus, so this likely reflects a read error. The chain links TRBV28 to TRBJ1-1; 7 bases agree with TRBD1. This CDR3 spans 14 amino acids. CDR1 and CDR2 (germline): MDHEN, SYDVKM. V trimming: 1 base; J trimming: 8 bases; junction bases outside the gene matches: 7. The CDR3 loop reads CASSLYLQGPEAFL. In nucleotides, the CDR3 is TGTGCCAGCAGTTTATATCTACAGGGGCCGGAAGCTTTCCTT.